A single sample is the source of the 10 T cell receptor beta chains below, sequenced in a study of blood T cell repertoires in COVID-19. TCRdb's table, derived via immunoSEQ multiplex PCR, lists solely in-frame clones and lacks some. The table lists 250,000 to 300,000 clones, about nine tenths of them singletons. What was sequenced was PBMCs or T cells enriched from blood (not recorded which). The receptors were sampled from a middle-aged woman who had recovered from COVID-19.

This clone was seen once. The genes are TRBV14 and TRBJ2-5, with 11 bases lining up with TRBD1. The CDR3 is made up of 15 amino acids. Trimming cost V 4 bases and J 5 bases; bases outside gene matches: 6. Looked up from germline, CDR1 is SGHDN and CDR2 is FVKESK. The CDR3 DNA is TGTGCCAGCAGCCGTTGGACAGGGGGCACGGAGACCCAGTACTTC. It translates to CASSRWTGGTETQYF.

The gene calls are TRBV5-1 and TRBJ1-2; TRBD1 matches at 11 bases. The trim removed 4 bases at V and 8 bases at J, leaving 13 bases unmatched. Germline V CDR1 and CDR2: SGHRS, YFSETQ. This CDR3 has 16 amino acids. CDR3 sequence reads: CASSKPGTGGFSGYTF. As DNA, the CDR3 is TGCGCCAGCAGCAAACCAGGGACAGGGGGGTTCAGCGGCTACACCTTC.

CDR3: CASSGTGGVETQYF. As DNA, the CDR3 is TGCGCCAGCAGCGGGACGGGAGGGGTTGAGACCCAGTACTTC. The chain employs TRBV5-1 and TRBJ2-5; 8 bases are shared with TRBD2. CDR3 size: 14 residues. J was trimmed by 5 bases and V by 4 bases; bases with no gene match: 7. The germline V gene has CDR1 SGHRS and CDR2 YFSETQ.

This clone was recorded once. Here the CDR3 reads CASSPRVSSYEQYF. Here the CDR3 DNA reads TGCGCCAGCAGCCCCCGAGTGAGCTCCTACGAGCAGTACTTC. The chain combines TRBV5-1 with TRBJ2-7; D remains unclear. The V gene lost 4 bases and the J gene lost 0 bases, with 11 bases spanning the gap. The CDR3 covers 14 residues. The germline V gene has CDR1 SGHRS and CDR2 YFSETQ.

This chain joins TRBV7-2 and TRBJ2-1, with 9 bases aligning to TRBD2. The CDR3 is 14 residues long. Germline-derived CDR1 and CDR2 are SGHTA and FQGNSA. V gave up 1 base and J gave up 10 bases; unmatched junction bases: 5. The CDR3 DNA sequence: TGTGCCAGCAGCTTAGGCGGGGGGGCTAGGGAGCAGTTCTTC. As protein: CASSLGGGAREQFF. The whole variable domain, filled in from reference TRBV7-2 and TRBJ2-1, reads GAGVSQSPSNKVTEKGKDVELRCDPISGHTALYWYRQSLGQGLEFLIYFQGNSAPDKSGLPSDRFSAERTGGSVSTLTIQRTQQEDSAVYLCASSLGGGAREQFFGPGTRLTVL.

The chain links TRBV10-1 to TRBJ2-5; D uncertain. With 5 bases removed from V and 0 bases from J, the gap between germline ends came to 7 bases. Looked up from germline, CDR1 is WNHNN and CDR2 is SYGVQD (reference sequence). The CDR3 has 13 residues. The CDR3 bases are TGCGCCAGCAGTTTCCGGGACCAAGAGACCCAGTACTTC. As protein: CASSFRDQETQYF.

The DNA for the CDR3 is TGTGCCAGCAGCTACCGACAGGGTGGAGGGACCAACTATGGCTACACCTTC. Residues: CASSYRQGGGTNYGYTF. V and J are TRBV5-6 and TRBJ1-2, with 7 bases aligning to TRBD1. The CDR3 spans 17 residues. Per the germline V gene, CDR1 is SGHDT and CDR2 is YYEEEE. Germline trimming cut 3 bases from V and 2 bases from J; bases unmatched to any gene: 13.

The CDR3 DNA sequence: TGTGCCAGCAGGACACAGAGAAACACTGAAGCTTTCTTT. The encoded protein is CASRTQRNTEAFF. The genes are TRBV2 and TRBJ1-1; D remains unclear. Trimming shortened V by 6 bases and J by 2 bases, and 10 bases separated the two germline ends. CDR1 and CDR2 (germline): SNHLY, FYNNEI. The CDR3 is 13 residues long.

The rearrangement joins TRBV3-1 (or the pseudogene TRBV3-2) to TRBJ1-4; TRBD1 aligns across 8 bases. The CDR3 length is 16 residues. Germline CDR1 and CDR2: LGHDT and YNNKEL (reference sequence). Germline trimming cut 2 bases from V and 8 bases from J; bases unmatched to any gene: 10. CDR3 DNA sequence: TGTGCCAGCAGCCAACTTTGGACAGGGAGGACGGAAAAACTGTTTTTT. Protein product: CASSQLWTGRTEKLFF.

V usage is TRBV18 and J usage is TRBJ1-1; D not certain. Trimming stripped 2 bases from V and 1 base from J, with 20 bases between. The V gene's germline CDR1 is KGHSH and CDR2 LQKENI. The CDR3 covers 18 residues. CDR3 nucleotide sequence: TGTGCCAGCTCACCATTTAACCGAGGAGGCAGGTCGAACACTGAAGCTTTCTTT. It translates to CASSPFNRGGRSNTEAFF.